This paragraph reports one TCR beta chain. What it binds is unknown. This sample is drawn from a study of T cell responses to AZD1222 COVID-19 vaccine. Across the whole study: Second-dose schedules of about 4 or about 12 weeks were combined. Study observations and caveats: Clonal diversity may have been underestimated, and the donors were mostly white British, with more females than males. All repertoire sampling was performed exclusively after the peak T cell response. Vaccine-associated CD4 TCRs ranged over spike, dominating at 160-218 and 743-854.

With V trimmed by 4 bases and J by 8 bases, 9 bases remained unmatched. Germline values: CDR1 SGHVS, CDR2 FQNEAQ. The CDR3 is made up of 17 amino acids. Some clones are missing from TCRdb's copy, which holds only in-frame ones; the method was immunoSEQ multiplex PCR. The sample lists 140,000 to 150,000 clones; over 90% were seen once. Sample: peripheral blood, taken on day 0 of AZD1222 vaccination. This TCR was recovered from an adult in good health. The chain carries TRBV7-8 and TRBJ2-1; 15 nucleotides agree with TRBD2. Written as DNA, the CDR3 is TGTGCCAGCAGCTGGCGGGGACTAGCGGGAGGAAGGCATGAGCAGTTCTTC. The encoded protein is CASSWRGLAGGRHEQFF.